Each of the 29 T cell receptor beta chains below was sequenced from the same sample in a study of cytomegalovirus exposure and HLA in healthy donors. PCR was performed using 60 Vbeta and 13 Jbeta primers. The method was immunoSEQ multiplex PCR; TCRdb's version includes in-frame clones alone and lacks a portion of them. The sample has some 250,000 clones; roughly 82% are singletons. Source material: PBMCs. The receptors here all came from a woman in her 40s in good health and CMV-seropositive.

The gene calls are TRBV27 and TRBJ2-1, with 14 bases that match TRBD2. V dropped 6 bases and J dropped 2; count of bases not matched to a gene: 12. This CDR3 comprises 19 residues. Germline assignment: CDR1 MNHEY and CDR2 SMNVEV (reference sequence). The CDR3 sequence is CASRPTTGTSGGTYNEQFF. CDR3 in DNA: TGTGCCAGCAGACCTACCACCGGGACTAGCGGGGGCACCTACAATGAGCAGTTCTTC.

This clone was observed a single time. This chain connects TRBV19 to TRBJ1-5; 9 bases agree with TRBD1. V lost 5 bases and J lost 2; bases outside the gene matches: 4. The CDR3 is made up of 15 amino acids. Germline V lookup: CDR1 LNHDA, CDR2 SQIVND (reference sequence). The CDR3 region has the DNA TGTGCCAGTAGTCACCGGGACAGGGGCAATCAGCCCCAGCATTTT. Encoded protein: CASSHRDRGNQPQHF.

The chain links TRBV25-1 to TRBJ1-4; 11 bases match TRBD1. The V gene's germline CDR1 is MGHDK and CDR2 SYGVNS. J was trimmed by 8 bases and V by 1 base; bases with no gene match: 12. This CDR3 comprises 18 residues. Here the CDR3 reads CASSEWGGQGASGEKLFF. The DNA for the CDR3 is TGTGCCAGCAGTGAATGGGGCGGACAGGGGGCCAGCGGGGAAAAACTGTTTTTT.

This chain connects TRBV9 to TRBJ1-2; 11 bases are shared with TRBD1. The trim removed 4 bases at V and 5 bases at J, leaving 7 bases unmatched. CDR1 is SGDLS and CDR2 is YYNGEE in the germline V gene. The CDR3 sequence is 15 residues long. The DNA for the CDR3 is TGTGCCAGCAGCCCCGGACAGGGGGCGCCGTATGGCTACACCTTC. Protein product: CASSPGQGAPYGYTF.

This rearrangement joins TRBV28 to TRBJ2-7; TRBD1 matches 7 bases. Germline assignment: CDR1 MDHEN and CDR2 SYDVKM. The V and J ends lost 3 bases and 0 bases, in that order; junction bases with no gene match: 5. The CDR3 is 15 residues long. CDR3 nucleotides: TGTGCCAGCAGTTTTCGGGACAGATACTCCTACGAGCAGTACTTC. Protein product: CASSFRDRYSYEQYF.

The chain recombines TRBV5-4 with TRBJ2-5; D perhaps matches TRBD1 (5 bases). CDR3 size: 14 residues. Germline V gene sequence: CDR1 SGHNT, CDR2 YYREEE (reference sequence). Between the trimmed V and J ends, which lost 2 bases and 2 bases, there was a span of 10 bases. The CDR3 DNA follows: TGTGCCAGCAGCTTCGGGCAGGGACAAGAGACCCAGTACTTC. Translation gives CASSFGQGQETQYF.

The chain links TRBV5-1 to TRBJ2-2; TRBD1 matches 11 bases. Germline CDR1 SGHRS, CDR2 YFSETQ. Trimming at V came to 3 bases and at J to 4 bases, leaving 5 bases not matched to a gene. The CDR3 covers 16 residues. The CDR3, as DNA: TGCGCCAGCAGCTGGACAGGGGGCGCAAGCACCGGGGAGCTGTTTTTT. It specifies CASSWTGGASTGELFF. Drawing the rest from reference TRBV5-1 and TRBJ2-2, the complete variable domain is KAGVTQTPRYLIKTRGQQVTLSCSPISGHRSVSWYQQTPGQGLQFLFEYFSETQRNKGNFPGRFSGRQFSNSRSEMNVSTLELGDSALYLCASSWTGGASTGELFFGEGSRLTVL.

The J gene is TRBJ2-3, the V gene TRBV4-1; TRBD2 agrees at 13 bases. The CDR3 has 17 residues. CDR1 is MGHRA, CDR2 YSYEKL, per germline. V shed 0 bases and J 5 bases; nucleotides not matched to a gene: 5. The CDR3 reads CASSQERTSGGVDTQYF. For the CDR3, the DNA is TGCGCCAGCAGCCAAGAGAGAACTAGCGGGGGGGTAGATACGCAGTATTTT.

The V gene is TRBV10-3, the J gene TRBJ1-2; TRBD1 matches 7 bases. CDR1 ENHRY and CDR2 SYGVKD come from the germline V gene. V shed 3 bases and J 3 bases; nucleotides not matched to a gene: 7. CDR3 length: 15 amino acids. CDR3: CAISERQGGDYGYTF. DNA for the CDR3: TGTGCCATCAGTGAACGGCAGGGGGGCGACTATGGCTACACCTTC.

This clone was observed a single time. This rearrangement joins TRBV5-1 to TRBJ2-7, with 8 bases that match TRBD1. V lost 0 bases to trimming and J lost 2 bases; unmatched junction nucleotides: 4. CDR1 SGHRS and CDR2 YFSETQ come from the germline V gene. This CDR3 has 15 residues. CDR3 region: CASSLDRGETYEQYF. CDR3 DNA: TGCGCCAGCAGCTTGGACAGGGGGGAAACCTACGAGCAGTACTTC.

The chain links TRBV7-8 to TRBJ1-4; 7 positions match TRBD1. The CDR3 is 17 amino acids. V lost 5 bases and J lost 4; bases outside the gene matches: 13. Germline V gene lookup returns CDR1 SGHVS and CDR2 FQNEAQ. The DNA of the CDR3 is TGTGCCAGCAGCCCCCATCAGGGACAGAGAGTTAATGAAAAACTGTTTTTT. Translated: CASSPHQGQRVNEKLFF.

The CDR3 DNA follows: TGTGCCAGCAGTGAAGTGATGGACAGGGTCTCCTACGAGCAGTACTTC. The encoded protein is CASSEVMDRVSYEQYF. The rearrangement uses TRBV6-1 and TRBJ2-7, with 8 bases identical to TRBD1. Losses at the gene ends were 1 base for V and 0 bases for J; bases not matched to a gene: 5. The CDR3 runs to 16 residues. Germline V gene data show CDR1 as MNHNS and CDR2 as SASEGT.

This clone was counted between two and nine times. The genes are TRBV9 and TRBJ1-2, with D hard to call. Germline CDR1 is SGDLS and CDR2 is YYNGEE. Trimming cost V 1 base and J 8 bases, with 12 bases left between them. The CDR3 is 13 amino acids. The CDR3 DNA follows: TGTGCCAGCAGCGTACGGTTTGGAGAGGGCTACACCTTC. Protein: CASSVRFGEGYTF.

CDR3 in amino acids: CASSLRTGNYNSPLHF. CDR3 nucleotides: TGTGCCAGCAGCTTACGGACAGGGAACTATAATTCACCCCTCCACTTT. The rearrangement joins TRBV5-4 to TRBJ1-6, with 8 bases identical to TRBD1. Germline-derived CDR1 and CDR2 are SGHNT and YYREEE (reference sequence). V shed 2 bases, J shed 3 bases, and the junction held 4 bases outside the gene matches. The CDR3 totals 16 residues.

Only one count was recorded for this clone. The rearrangement uses TRBV4-2 and TRBJ1-2, with a possible D match to TRBD1 (6 bases). CDR1 is LGHNA, CDR2 YNFKEQ, per germline. There are 16 residues in the CDR3. Trimming removed 4 bases from V and 0 bases from J, with 15 bases in between. CDR3 in amino acids: CASSPSTRGSNYGYTF. CDR3 sequence (DNA): TGTGCCAGCAGCCCATCGACCAGGGGTTCTAACTATGGCTACACCTTC.

The chain couples TRBV19 to TRBJ1-1, with D possibly being TRBD1 (5 bases). Germline loops: CDR1 LNHDA, CDR2 SQIVND (reference sequence). The V end lost 6 bases, the J end lost 1 base, and 18 bases lay between the germline ends. The CDR3 totals 16 residues. The CDR3, as DNA: TGTGCCAGTAGAGGGTCGACAGAGTATACGAACACTGAAGCTTTCTTT. This codes for CASRGSTEYTNTEAFF.

About this clone itself: One end of the junction varies from germline; a read error may be responsible. The chain couples TRBV9 to TRBJ1-4; TRBD1 agrees at 10 bases. Looked up from germline, CDR1 is SGDLS and CDR2 is YYNGEE. The CDR3 spans 15 residues. Here the CDR3 reads CTSSNPTGGNEKLFF. The CDR3 region has the DNA TGTACCAGCAGCAACCCGACAGGGGGCAATGAAAAACTGTTTTTT.

The chain couples TRBV30 to TRBJ2-7; 8 bases agree with TRBD2. This CDR3 is 15 amino acids long. J lost 4 bases, V lost 0 bases, and 8 bases had no gene match. Germline V lookup: CDR1 GTSNPN, CDR2 SVGIG (reference sequence). The CDR3: CAWSVLGRGAYEQYF. In nucleotides, the CDR3 is TGTGCCTGGAGTGTACTCGGGCGGGGGGCGTACGAGCAGTACTTC. The full variable domain, its missing parts supplied by reference TRBV30 and TRBJ2-7, is SQTIHQWPATLVQPVGSPLSLECTVEGTSNPNLYWYRQAAGRGLQLLFYSVGIGQISSEVPQNLSASRPQDRQFILSSKKLLLSDSGFYLCAWSVLGRGAYEQYFGPGTRLTVT.

This sequence joins TRBV19 and TRBJ2-5; 9 bases fit TRBD1. Per germline, CDR1 LNHDA and CDR2 SQIVND (reference sequence). CDR3 length: 14 amino acids. Losses at the gene ends were 6 bases for V and 5 bases for J; bases not matched to a gene: 7. The CDR3 here is CASRVTGGSETQYF. CDR3 coding DNA: TGTGCCAGTAGGGTGACAGGGGGATCGGAGACCCAGTACTTC.

V gene TRBV7-8 combines with J gene TRBJ1-1; the D is unclear. Germline V gene lookup returns CDR1 SGHVS and CDR2 FQNEAQ. The CDR3 runs to 17 residues. V dropped 6 bases and J dropped 0 bases, with 20 bases sitting between them. The CDR3 spells CASSVESPFPLNTEAFF. In DNA, the CDR3 is TGTGCCAGCAGTGTCGAGAGCCCTTTTCCGTTGAACACTGAAGCTTTCTTT.

The chain carries TRBV4-1 and TRBJ2-4; a weak D match, TRBD1 (5 bases). V was cut by 1 base and J by 1 base, with 11 bases left in between. The CDR3 is made up of 16 amino acids. Germline V gene data show CDR1 as MGHRA and CDR2 as YSYEKL. CDR3 region: CASSQGFPGAKNIQYF. DNA for the CDR3: TGCGCCAGCAGCCAAGGTTTTCCAGGGGCCAAAAACATTCAGTACTTC.

The rearrangement joins TRBV4-1 to TRBJ1-1; 7 positions match TRBD1. V gave up 5 bases and J gave up 2 bases; unmatched junction bases: 8. In germline, CDR1 is MGHRA, CDR2 YSYEKL. The CDR3 loop spans 15 amino acids. CDR3 bases: TGCGCCAGCAGCTATAGACAGGGCCCAAACACTGAAGCTTTCTTT. It codes for CASSYRQGPNTEAFF.

As concerns this clone: Additional DNA sequences in this sample encode the identical CDR3. V and J are TRBV5-4 and TRBJ2-7; D is uncertain. This CDR3 region has 12 residues. CDR1 SGHNT and CDR2 YYREEE come from the germline V gene (reference sequence). With 4 bases removed from V and 0 bases from J, the gap between germline ends came to 5 bases. The CDR3 DNA is TGTGCCAGCAGCCTTAGCTCCTACGAGCAGTACTTC. Translating it yields CASSLSSYEQYF.

The chain links TRBV9 to TRBJ1-2; D is ambiguous. The V end was cut by 0 bases, the J end by 4 bases, with 13 bases between. The germline V gene encodes CDR1 SGDLS and CDR2 YYNGEE. This CDR3 region has 15 residues. CDR3 sequence: CASSVVEGLGYGYTF. The CDR3 DNA reads TGTGCCAGCAGCGTAGTAGAGGGATTAGGCTATGGCTACACCTTC.

Only one count was recorded for this clone. This chain links TRBV4-3 with TRBJ1-4, with D perhaps matching TRBD1 (5 bases). This CDR3 has 17 amino acids. Germline V gene data show CDR1 as LGHNA and CDR2 as YSLEER. Trimming took 0 bases from V and 2 from J, leaving 13 bases between them. The CDR3 coding sequence is TGCGCCAGCAGCCAAGATCGGCTTGGGGGGACTAATGAAAAACTGTTTTTT. This gives the protein CASSQDRLGGTNEKLFF.

The chain employs TRBV19 and TRBJ1-2, with D possibly TRBD1 on 5 matching bases. V was shortened by 0 bases and J by 4 bases, with 18 bases between the two germline ends. CDR3 length: 17 residues. Germline V gene sequence: CDR1 LNHDA, CDR2 SQIVND (reference sequence). The CDR3 reads CASSIDLRGIAGYGYTF. In nucleotides, the CDR3 is TGTGCCAGTAGTATAGATCTAAGGGGCATCGCTGGCTATGGCTACACCTTC. Full variable domain (outside the CDR3, taken from reference TRBV19 and TRBJ1-2): DGGITQSPKYLFRKEGQNVTLSCEQNLNHDAMYWYRQDPGQGLRLIYYSQIVNDFQKGDIAEGYSVSREKKESFPLTVTSAQKNPTAFYLCASSIDLRGIAGYGYTFGSGTRLTVV.

The chain couples TRBV7-2 to TRBJ2-1; the match to TRBD1 covers 10 bases. With V trimmed by 5 bases and J by 4 bases, 8 bases remained unmatched. Germline V gene sequence: CDR1 SGHTA, CDR2 FQGNSA. This CDR3 is 16 amino acids long. CDR3 sequence reads: CASSPAGTGAYNEQFF. Here the CDR3 DNA reads TGTGCCAGCAGCCCCGCAGGGACAGGGGCATACAATGAGCAGTTCTTC. Full variable domain (rest looked up from reference TRBV7-2 and TRBJ2-1): GAGVSQSPSNKVTEKGKDVELRCDPISGHTALYWYRQSLGQGLEFLIYFQGNSAPDKSGLPSDRFSAERTGGSVSTLTIQRTQQEDSAVYLCASSPAGTGAYNEQFFGPGTRLTVL.

The V and J genes are TRBV30 and TRBJ2-7; the D gene is possibly TRBD1 (6 bases). V lost 1 base to trimming and J lost 3 bases, with 13 bases between them. CDR1 is GTSNPN, CDR2 SVGIG, per germline (reference sequence). The CDR3 length is 14 residues. The CDR3 nucleotides are TGTGCCTGGAGTGACACAGGGTTTCGCTACGAGCAGTACTTC. It encodes CAWSDTGFRYEQYF.

This rearrangement joins TRBV5-1 to TRBJ2-3, with TRBD2 matching 7 bases. CDR1 SGHRS and CDR2 YFSETQ come from the germline V gene. Trimming cost V 0 bases and J 2 bases; bases outside gene matches: 3. The CDR3 has 15 residues. CDR3 in amino acids: CASSLGAGATDTQYF. The CDR3 coding sequence is TGCGCCAGCAGCTTGGGCGCGGGAGCCACAGATACGCAGTATTTT.